This passage covers 26 T cell receptor beta chains from one sample sequenced in a study of cytomegalovirus exposure and HLA in healthy donors. This PCR relied on a set of 60 Vbeta primers and 13 Jbeta primers. This table comes from immunoSEQ multiplex PCR, and its TCRdb copy is limited to in-frame clones, with some not included. The table has more than 140,000 clones, 70% to 85% seen once; the top ten hold 1.5% to 2.5%. The sample taken for sequencing was PBMCs. These TCRs come from a woman between 35 and 50 years old in good health and CMV-seronegative.

This chain joins TRBV7-9 and TRBJ2-5; TRBD2 matches 7 bases. Germline CDR1 is SEHNR and CDR2 is FQNEAQ (reference sequence). The J segment lost 7 bases and the V segment lost 5 bases, leaving 4 bases of the junction unmatched. The CDR3 contains 12 residues. This CDR3 is CASSLPGGTQYF. CDR3 sequence (DNA): TGTGCCAGCAGCCTACCGGGGGGGACCCAGTACTTC.

The chain recombines TRBV11-2 with TRBJ1-1, with D possibly TRBD1 on 5 matching bases. V lost 5 bases and J lost 1, with 8 bases in between. This CDR3 is built from 13 residues. Germline V gene sequence: CDR1 SGHAT, CDR2 FQNNGV. Written as DNA, the CDR3 is TGTGCCAGCAGCACGACAGCGAACACTGAAGCTTTCTTT. Translation gives CASSTTANTEAFF.

This clone was counted once. At the DNA level, this CDR3 is encoded by other sequences in the same sample as well. CDR3 nucleotide sequence: TGTGCCAGCAGCAGGGGTAGCTCCTACAATGAGCAGTTCTTC. Translated, it gives CASSRGSSYNEQFF. This chain connects TRBV27 to TRBJ2-1; the D gene is possibly TRBD1 (6 bases). Between the trimmed V and J ends, which lost 6 bases and 0 bases, there was a span of 9 bases. The CDR3 is 14 residues long. Germline V CDR1 and CDR2: MNHEY, SMNVEV (reference sequence).

The DNA of the CDR3 is TGTGCCAGCAGCTCCCTCTCGGGACCCCTAAGCGGGGAGACCCAGTACTTC. As protein: CASSSLSGPLSGETQYF. This chain connects TRBV5-4 to TRBJ2-5; D might be TRBD2 (6 bases). Deletions cut 3 bases from V and 5 bases from J, with 23 bases between. Germline V gene lookup returns CDR1 SGHNT and CDR2 YYREEE (reference sequence). The CDR3 length is 17 residues.

The V gene is TRBV7-9, the J gene TRBJ1-1; TRBD1 matches at 8 bases. The CDR3 has 16 amino acids. J was trimmed by 0 bases and V by 3 bases; bases with no gene match: 6. Germline V gene data show CDR1 as SEHNR and CDR2 as FQNEAQ (reference sequence). Here the CDR3 DNA reads TGTGCCAGCAGCTTTCAGGGGGCGCGGATGAACACTGAAGCTTTCTTT. Protein product: CASSFQGARMNTEAFF.

Regarding this clone: One end of the junction does not line up with germline, which may come from a read error. The chain uses TRBV7-3 and TRBJ2-1; 8 nucleotides line up with TRBD1. The germline gives CDR1 SGHTA, CDR2 FQGTGA. This CDR3 region has 15 residues. CDR3 coding DNA: TGTGCCAGCAGCTTCAGTGGGACAGGCCGGTTGGAGCAGCTCTTC. Protein sequence: CASSFSGTGRLEQLF. Full variable domain (remainder filled in from reference TRBV7-3 and TRBJ2-1): GAGVSQTPSNKVTEKGKYVELRCDPISGHTALYWYRQSLGQGPEFLIYFQGTGAADDSGLPNDRFFAVRPEGSVSTLKIQRTERGDSAVYLCASSFSGTGRLEQLFGPGTRLTVL.

CDR3 in amino acids: CASSKNRELNTEAFF. The CDR3 DNA reads TGTGCCAGTAGTAAGAACAGGGAACTGAACACTGAAGCTTTCTTT. The chain is built from TRBV19 and TRBJ1-1; tentative D call: TRBD1 (6 bases). CDR3 length: 15 residues. V lost 4 bases and J 0 bases, leaving 12 bases between the germline ends. The V gene's germline CDR1 is LNHDA and CDR2 SQIVND (reference sequence).

The chain joins TRBV5-4 to TRBJ2-7; TRBD2 matches 7 bases. Trimming took 1 base from V and 2 from J; bases not matched to a gene: 3. CDR3 size: 14 residues. Germline V lookup: CDR1 SGHNT, CDR2 YYREEE (reference sequence). The DNA for the CDR3 is TGTGCCAGCAGCTTGTTCCGGGGGGCCTACGAGCAGTACTTC. Encoded protein: CASSLFRGAYEQYF.

The chain carries TRBV7-8 and TRBJ2-1; weak D call: TRBD2 (5 bases). The germline V gene has CDR1 SGHVS and CDR2 FQNEAQ. The CDR3 length is 15 residues. V lost 1 base and J 7 bases, leaving 14 bases between the germline ends. The chain's CDR3 is CASSLGFIARNEQFF. CDR3 coding DNA: TGTGCCAGCAGCTTAGGGTTTATAGCGCGGAATGAGCAGTTCTTC.

This rearrangement joins TRBV2 to TRBJ2-3; the D gene is possibly TRBD1 (6 bases). From germline, CDR1 is SNHLY and CDR2 FYNNEI. V shed 9 bases and J shed 6 bases, with 16 bases lying between them. The CDR3 is made up of 13 amino acids. The CDR3 DNA follows: TGTGCCAGGGGGCAGGGGAGTAGGGATACGCAGTATTTT. Amino acid sequence: CARGQGSRDTQYF.

J is TRBJ2-1 and V is TRBV9, with TRBD1 identical over 12 bases. The germline CDR1 and CDR2 sequences are SGDLS and YYNGEE. J gave up 8 bases and V 0 bases, and 3 bases lay outside the gene matches. The CDR3 is made up of 15 amino acids. The CDR3 here is CASSVGGQGAYEQFF. CDR3 DNA: TGTGCCAGCAGCGTAGGGGGACAGGGGGCCTATGAGCAGTTCTTC.

This clone was detected a few times. The V gene is TRBV29-1, the J gene TRBJ2-1; weak D call: TRBD2 (7 bases). Germline values: CDR1 SQVTM, CDR2 ANQGSEA. The CDR3 runs to 13 residues. V gave up 0 bases and J gave up 11 bases, with 14 bases separating them. The CDR3 is CSVEESLGGQQFF. Written as DNA, the CDR3 is TGCAGCGTTGAAGAATCTCTCGGGGGGCAGCAGTTCTTC.

The chain recombines TRBV28 with TRBJ1-5; 7 bases align to TRBD1. The V segment lost 6 bases and the J segment 5 bases; nucleotides outside the gene matches: 7. Germline assignment: CDR1 MDHEN and CDR2 SYDVKM. This CDR3 comprises 14 residues. CDR3 in amino acids: CASSSGQAHQPQHF. The CDR3 DNA follows: TGTGCCAGCAGCTCCGGACAGGCGCATCAGCCCCAGCATTTT.

The V call is TRBV19, the J call TRBJ1-5; no reliable D call. Trimming pared 5 bases from V and 3 bases from J, leaving 8 bases between. The germline V gene encodes CDR1 LNHDA and CDR2 SQIVND (reference sequence). This CDR3 region has 13 residues. The CDR3 is CASSFVNNQPQHF. CDR3 in DNA: TGTGCCAGTAGTTTCGTAAACAATCAGCCCCAGCATTTT.

V is TRBV7-3 and J is TRBJ2-1; 8 positions agree with TRBD2. Germline V gives CDR1 SGHTA, CDR2 FQGTGA. V shed 2 bases and J 7 bases; nucleotides not matched to a gene: 4. This CDR3 contains 14 residues. The CDR3 region has the DNA TGTGCCAGCAGCTTAGCGGGAGGTCGGAATGAGCAGTTCTTC. This gives the protein CASSLAGGRNEQFF. Full variable domain (outside the CDR3, taken from reference TRBV7-3 and TRBJ2-1): GAGVSQTPSNKVTEKGKYVELRCDPISGHTALYWYRQSLGQGPEFLIYFQGTGAADDSGLPNDRFFAVRPEGSVSTLKIQRTERGDSAVYLCASSLAGGRNEQFFGPGTRLTVL.

The chain combines TRBV2 with TRBJ2-1, with 9 bases lining up with TRBD2. The CDR3 contains 19 residues. Germline trimming cut 8 bases from V and 4 bases from J; bases unmatched to any gene: 21. CDR1 and CDR2 from the germline V gene are SNHLY and FYNNEI. The chain's CDR3 is CASSRGSSGIFSGYNEQFF. The CDR3 nucleotides are TGTGCCAGCTCGAGGGGGTCTAGCGGGATTTTTTCGGGTTACAATGAGCAGTTCTTC.

This clone was counted only a few times. This chain's CDR3 is CASNKGRGNYGYTF. The CDR3 DNA reads TGTGCCAGCAACAAAGGGCGGGGTAACTATGGCTACACCTTC. The chain joins TRBV25-1 to TRBJ1-2; no reliable D call. The CDR3 is made up of 14 amino acids. V gave up 7 bases and J gave up 1 base, with 13 bases separating them. Germline loops: CDR1 MGHDK, CDR2 SYGVNS.

V and J are TRBV5-1 and TRBJ2-3, with D perhaps TRBD2 (6 bases). The V gene's germline CDR1 is SGHRS and CDR2 YFSETQ. V lost 1 base and J lost 1, with 13 bases in between. The CDR3 has 16 amino acids. Here the CDR3 reads CASSLSGAPGTDTQYF. The CDR3, as DNA: TGCGCCAGCAGCTTGTCGGGAGCACCTGGCACAGATACGCAGTATTTT.

The chain combines TRBV2 with TRBJ2-3, with D tentatively TRBD1 (6 bases). The germline V and J ends were trimmed by 4 bases and 1 base, with 12 bases remaining between them. Looked up from germline, CDR1 is SNHLY and CDR2 is FYNNEI. The CDR3 spans 15 residues. The DNA for the CDR3 is TGTGCCAGCAGTGCAGGGGCTTTGGGCACAGATACGCAGTATTTT. It encodes CASSAGALGTDTQYF.

This chain connects TRBV6-5 to TRBJ1-2, with a tentative D call TRBD1 (6 bases). The CDR3 covers 11 residues. Germline lookup yields CDR1 MNHEY and CDR2 SVGAGI. V was cut by 8 bases and J by 6 bases, with 10 bases left in between. CDR3 protein: CASGQNNGYTF. The CDR3, as DNA: TGTGCCAGCGGACAGAACAATGGCTACACCTTC.

The rearrangement joins TRBV7-2 to TRBJ2-1, with D uncertain. This CDR3 contains 16 residues. Deletions cut 2 bases from V and 0 bases from J, with 11 bases between. The germline CDR1 and CDR2 sequences are SGHTA and FQGNSA. The CDR3, as DNA: TGTGCCAGCAGCTTATCCCCGCCCAGCTCCTACAATGAGCAGTTCTTC. Translated, it gives CASSLSPPSSYNEQFF.

The V call is TRBV28, the J call TRBJ1-2; D is ambiguous. Germline CDR1 is MDHEN and CDR2 is SYDVKM. The CDR3 loop spans 13 amino acids. The V end lost 5 bases, the J end lost 3 bases, and 10 bases lay between the germline ends. CDR3 loop: CASSTTEYYGYTF. The DNA of the CDR3 is TGTGCCAGCAGTACCACAGAGTACTATGGCTACACCTTC.

The rearrangement uses TRBV11-2 and TRBJ2-1; TRBD2 matches at 12 bases. Germline CDR1 SGHAT, CDR2 FQNNGV. The CDR3 consists of 17 residues. Losses at the gene ends were 4 bases for V and 1 base for J; bases not matched to a gene: 5. DNA of the CDR3: TGTGCCAGCAGCTCCACCCTAGCGGGAGGGTCCTACAATGAGCAGTTCTTC. This codes for CASSSTLAGGSYNEQFF.

The chain employs TRBV4-3 and TRBJ1-2; D perhaps matches TRBD1 (5 bases). Germline V gene lookup returns CDR1 LGHNA and CDR2 YSLEER. CDR3 length equals 14 residues. Trimming stripped 4 bases from V and 2 bases from J, with 11 bases between. The chain's CDR3 is CASSPFGGNYGYTF. In DNA form, the CDR3 reads TGCGCCAGCAGCCCGTTTGGGGGGAACTATGGCTACACCTTC.

The rearrangement uses TRBV4-1 and TRBJ1-2; 9 positions match TRBD1. J was trimmed by 5 bases and V by 3 bases; bases with no gene match: 7. The CDR3 runs to 15 residues. The germline V gene encodes CDR1 MGHRA and CDR2 YSYEKL. CDR3 bases: TGCGCCAGCAGCCAGGGTGCAGGACAGGGGTATGGCTACACCTTC. Protein: CASSQGAGQGYGYTF.

The CDR3 sequence is CASSLPTSGTDTQYF. In nucleotides, the CDR3 is TGTGCCAGCAGCTTACCGACTAGCGGCACAGATACGCAGTATTTT. This chain connects TRBV7-3 to TRBJ2-3, with 8 nucleotides matching TRBD2. CDR3 length: 15 amino acids. Germline lookup yields CDR1 SGHTA and CDR2 FQGTGA. The ends lost 2 bases at V and 1 base at J; junction bases unmatched: 2.